This T cell receptor (beta chain) is drawn from a study of monozygotic twins with inflammatory bowel disease. Study-level results: Other individuals had fewer clonotypes in common with IBD patients than with healthy twins, especially with disease activity.

The quantity of total RNA per TCR library was approximately 3,300 ng. Each UMI, carrying a 6-nucleotide sample barcode, came from template switching. Using the 5' RACE reads, TCRdb records one entry per CDR3 protein without DNA. This sample contains fewer than 110,000 distinct CDR3 sequences. A note on this clonotype: The antigen is not known.

The sequenced sample was blood. This clonotype was sampled from a human donor with ulcerative colitis or Crohn's disease, or a healthy co-twin of an affected twin (not recorded which).

CDR3 residues: CASSLARKDEQYF. V usage is TRBV5-1 and J usage is TRBJ2-7. Germline-derived CDR1 and CDR2 are SGHRS and YFSETQ. CDR3 size: 13 residues.